The entry below gives a single T cell receptor beta chain sequence along with its context. Its antigen has not been determined. No base quality information exists; no much larger clone differs at one position. In the prospective study, participants were roughly 18 to 90 years old, resided in fewer than 25 geographic areas of the United States, and were enrolled through a virtual design. In the prospective study, cohorts were assigned on the basis of participant-reported clinical history obtained from a screening survey and a study questionnaire. Each participant in the prospective study had whole blood, serum and a nasopharyngeal or oropharyngeal swab collected by mobile phlebotomists. Additional blood draws and questionnaires over an approximately 2-month period could optionally be provided by prospective study participants. Prospective study blood samples were shipped either frozen or at room temperature before DNA extraction.

The data originate from a study of blood T cell repertoires in COVID-19 (dated by TCRdb to between 2020 and 2021). Concerning the study at large: ImmuneRACE Cohort 3 recovered participants were defined by two consecutive negative NP/OP PCR tests, healthcare professional clearance, or symptom resolution. Samples covering the acute and convalescent phases of COVID-19 were provided by collaborators in the United States, Italy and Spain. The prospective study material was composed of cDNA or gDNA derived from T cells, B-cell-depleted T cells, or PBMCs. Deeply sampled blood TCRbeta repertoires from subjects exposed to, actively infected with, or recovered from COVID-19 were included in the dataset. The repertoires were released in a freely available public database meant as a resource for research on the immune response to SARS-CoV-2. The samples were drawn from two sources: the first 160 participants of the ongoing ImmuneRACE study, and some 1,300 subjects contributed by 6 global collaborators. Nearly every sample came with metadata listing a de-identified subject ID, COVID-19 status, age in years and sex. Where HLA class I and class II types were available, the types were taken from metadata supplied by the sample provider, not from assay-based typing. Summary of the overall study and its limitations: Clinical and demographic metadata were provided uncurated, with the amount varying by source and participant.

CDR1 SGHAT and CDR2 FQNNGV are derived from the germline V gene. The germline ends are 9 bases apart after V is trimmed by 5 bases and J by 8 bases. The CDR3 goes from the cysteine to the phenylalanine over 11 residues. Only CDR3 DNA remains: 33 bases, in frame from the first base. TCRbeta CDR3 regions were amplified from genomic DNA using the immunoSEQ Assay, a bias-controlled multiplex PCR. In the original analysis: Nucleated cell counts per sample were estimated from amplification of reference gene primers within the assay. To quantify the absolute abundance of each unique TCRbeta CDR3 rearrangement, sequence reads were collapsed and filtered. For each sample, productive Simpson clonality was calculated by taking the square root of Simpson's diversity index across productive rearrangements. The immuneACCESS repertoire file appears here via TCRdb, limited to in-frame rearrangements. These files lack a portion of the clones; in checked studies, under half of the deficit traces to unresolved V genes, and the cause of the others is not known. The V and J calls and clone size were taken over from that table, and D and trimming were inferred from the DNA. The sample table contains 150,000 to 200,000 clones; only one count was recorded for approximately 86% of them. The top ten clones comprise about 22% of the sample.

The sequencing sample was made of PBMCs or T cells enriched from blood (not recorded which). The receptor was isolated from a woman between 40 and 50 years old in a cohort exposed to, infected with or recovered from COVID-19 (not recorded which). The chain uses TRBV11-2 and TRBJ1-1; no confident D gene assignment can be made. The CDR3 here reads CASSLGWEAFF. The sequenced DNA is TGTGCCAGCAGCCTGGGCTGGGAAGCTTTCTTT.